This entry features one T cell receptor (beta chain) sequence. Its antigen is undetermined. This sample is drawn from a study of cytomegalovirus exposure and HLA in healthy donors. Overall study: The approximately 670 first-cohort repertoires and the 95 to 150 validation repertoires shared the same platform, a later analysis reported.

The CDR3 sequence is 14 residues long. Germline CDR1 and CDR2: SQVTM and ANQGSEA. Germline trimming cut 6 bases from V and 6 bases from J; bases unmatched to any gene: 12. Study-wide findings and caveats: The authors enumerated over 150 TCR beta chains as linked to cytomegalovirus.

The data were produced by immunoSEQ multiplex PCR, yet TCRdb's version contains in-frame clones alone and is incomplete. The sample lists more than 200,000 clones; 80% to 95% were seen once. The specimen sequenced was PBMCs. This chain joins TRBV29-1 and TRBJ2-7; 9 bases are a match to TRBD2. The sequence derives from a woman in her 30s in good health and CMV-seronegative. In DNA, the CDR3 is TGCAGCGTCCTGAGACCAGAGCGGGGGGTCGAGCAGTACTTC. Its protein is CSVLRPERGVEQYF.